The 2 T cell receptor beta chains presented below share a single source sample, sequenced in a study of T cell repertoires in cytomegalovirus infection. TCRdb processed the reads anew with MiXCR; each CDR3 protein has one entry. This repertoire shows about 240,000 distinct CDR3 sequences, approximately 13% found once; its top ten account for 1.5% to 2%. Sequenced input: PBMCs. These receptors were obtained from a human donor in good health (CMV status not recorded). Some clones in this sample may be carry-over from other donors' samples.

The rearrangement links TRBV2 to TRBJ2-6; 9 bases fit TRBD1. The V and J ends lost 4 bases and 1 base, in that order; junction bases with no gene match: 14. The CDR3 spans 20 residues. From germline, CDR1 is SNHLY and CDR2 FYNNEI. The CDR3 loop reads CASSAGTGRTSGSGANVLTF. In nucleotides, the CDR3 is TGTGCCAGCAGTGCCGGGACAGGGAGGACGTCGGGTTCTGGGGCCAACGTCCTGACTTTC. The full variable domain, with the rest looked up from reference TRBV2 and TRBJ2-6, is EPEVTQTPSHQVTQMGQEVILRCVPISNHLYFYWYRQILGQKVEFLVSFYNNEISEKSEIFDDQFSVERPDGSNFTLKIRSTKLEDSAMYFCASSAGTGRTSGSGANVLTFGAGSRLTVL.

The chain is built from TRBV5-4 and TRBJ2-5; D possibly corresponds to TRBD2 (5 bases). Germline assignment: CDR1 SGHNT and CDR2 YYREEE (reference sequence). Trimming left V 0 bases short and J 3 bases short, with 15 bases between. The CDR3 spans 16 residues. DNA of the CDR3: TGTGCCAGCAGCTTGGAGCCTACGGGGATGAAAGAGACCCAGTACTTC. This sequence encodes CASSLEPTGMKETQYF.